One and the same sample provided the 2 T cell receptor delta chains below, sequenced in a study of gamma-delta chains in newborns, infants, children. TCRdb re-identified clones in the reads via CATT. This table holds thousands of delta-chain clones, approximately 1.5% found once. Sequenced sample: blood. These receptors were taken from a child who was a newborn, infant or young child, either healthy, febrile or measles-vaccinated (not recorded which).

This clone was detected a few times. TCRdb assigns this DNA the protein of a much larger clone, which departs from its translation at residue 6; this likely reflects a read error, and the protein shown comes from translating the DNA. This chain links TRDV1 with TRDJ1, with 8 nucleotides matching TRDD3. Germline CDR1 and CDR2: TSWWSYY and QGS. The J segment lost 3 bases and the V segment lost 2 bases, leaving 11 bases of the junction unmatched. There are 17 residues in the CDR3. The CDR3 region has the DNA TGTGCTCTTGGGGAAACCTTCGTTTGGGGGATTCCCGATAAACTCATCTTT. The encoded protein is CALGETFVWGIPDKLIF.

In this sample, this clone turned up a few times. It may be a read error: a sequence one base away is much more abundant. The chain recombines TRDV1 with TRDJ1; 7 bases line up with TRDD3. V trimming: 0 bases; J trimming: 4 bases; junction bases outside the gene matches: 32. CDR1 TSWWSYY and CDR2 QGS come from the germline V gene. The CDR3 runs 24 residues. The CDR3: CALGELPAARDRWYWGPRGDKLIF. The CDR3 DNA is TGTGCTCTTGGGGAACTTCCTGCCGCGAGGGACAGATGGTACTGGGGACCCAGGGGCGATAAACTCATCTTT.